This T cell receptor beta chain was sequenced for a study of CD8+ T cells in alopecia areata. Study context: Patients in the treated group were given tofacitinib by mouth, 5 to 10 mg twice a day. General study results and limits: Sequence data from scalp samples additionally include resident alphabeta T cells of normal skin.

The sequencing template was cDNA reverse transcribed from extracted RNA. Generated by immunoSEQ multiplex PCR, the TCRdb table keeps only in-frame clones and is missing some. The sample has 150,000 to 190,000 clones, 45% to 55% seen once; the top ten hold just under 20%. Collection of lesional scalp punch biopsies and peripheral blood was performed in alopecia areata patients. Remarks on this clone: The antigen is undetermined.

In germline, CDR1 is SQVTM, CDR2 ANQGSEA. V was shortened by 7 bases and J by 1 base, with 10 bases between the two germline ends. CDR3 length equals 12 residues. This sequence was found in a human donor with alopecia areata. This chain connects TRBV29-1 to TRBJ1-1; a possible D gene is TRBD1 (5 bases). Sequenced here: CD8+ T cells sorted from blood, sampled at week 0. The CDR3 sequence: CSAIGANTEAFF. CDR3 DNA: TGCAGCGCCATCGGGGCGAACACTGAAGCTTTCTTT.